This TCR beta chain came from a study of blood T cell repertoires in COVID-19. Across the study: The samples span acute and convalescent COVID-19 from the United States, Italy and Spain. Sources were T cells, B-cell-depleted T cells, or PBMCs; the material itself was cDNA or gDNA.

Here immunoSEQ multiplex PCR was the method, and the copy in TCRdb shows in-frame clones only, minus some. The sample lists about 150,000 clones, 80% to 90% occurring once. Germline CDR1 and CDR2: SGHAT and FQNNGV. CDR3 length: 16 amino acids. The V gene lost 2 bases and the J gene lost 2 bases, with 15 bases spanning the gap. The specimen was peripheral blood. The chain employs TRBV11-2 and TRBJ2-5, with D possibly matching TRBD2 (6 bases). This clonotype was sampled from a woman between 35 and 50 years old with acute or convalescent COVID-19. The DNA for the CDR3 is TGTGCCAGCAGCTTAATTTCTTGGGGGGTACAAGAGACCCAGTACTTC. Its translation is CASSLISWGVQETQYF.